Below, 21 T cell receptor beta chains from the same sample are listed, as sequenced in a study of immune characterization of retroperitoneal liposarcoma. Each CDR3 protein gets one entry after TCRdb re-called the PCR reads with MiXCR. The table shows roughly 9,800 distinct CDR3 sequences, with 26% occurring only once. The specimen was blood. These receptors were taken from a male donor with retroperitoneal liposarcoma.

This chain joins TRBV29-1 and TRBJ1-4; 11 nucleotides align to TRBD1. CDR1 and CDR2 (germline): SQVTM, ANQGSEA. V lost 3 bases and J lost 10; bases outside the gene matches: 4. This CDR3 is built from 13 residues. CDR3 bases: TGCAGCGTTGACGGGACAGGGGGGGGAAAACTGTTTTTT. Protein: CSVDGTGGGKLFF.

This clonotype was observed a few times. The J gene is TRBJ2-1, the V gene TRBV7-2, with TRBD2 identical over 10 bases. Trimming took 1 base from V and 7 from J; bases not matched to a gene: 10. Germline loops: CDR1 SGHTA, CDR2 FQGNSA. The length of the CDR3 is 17 residues. The CDR3 DNA is TGTGCCAGCAGCTTAGTCCAGCGGGGGGGCCTCGAGAATGAGCAGTTCTTC. This sequence encodes CASSLVQRGGLENEQFF.

The chain has TRBV30 and TRBJ1-4; tentatively, D is TRBD1 (6 bases). The CDR3 has 15 amino acids. Between the trimmed V and J ends, which lost 4 bases and 8 bases, there was a span of 20 bases. The germline CDR1 and CDR2 sequences are GTSNPN and SVGIG (reference sequence). In DNA form, the CDR3 reads TGTGCCTGGACCCCCCGAGGGGGGGTGGTCGAAAAACTGTTTTTT. This encodes CAWTPRGGVVEKLFF.

Comments on this clonotype: The CDR3 ends on some other residue instead of the conserved phenylalanine or tryptophan, so this is likely a read error. No DNA is shown, since the ends of the CDR3 on it are uncertain; the CDR3 is the one TCRdb lists. The CDR3 sequence: CASQSGQGKNIQYFGA. The V and J genes are TRBV6-1 and TRBJ2-1; the DNA was not used to check the table's D call, TRBD1. From germline, CDR1 is MNHNS and CDR2 SASEGT. The CDR3 is 16 amino acids long, termini counted.

Only a few counts were recorded for this clonotype. The chain joins TRBV5-1 to TRBJ2-5; D ambiguous. Between the trimmed V and J ends, which lost 4 bases and 2 bases, there was a span of 12 bases. Germline values: CDR1 SGHRS, CDR2 YFSETQ. CDR3 length equals 14 residues. The CDR3: CASSLDRFQETQYF. The DNA for the CDR3 is TGCGCCAGCAGCCTAGACCGGTTTCAAGAGACCCAGTACTTC.

This clonotype was detected ten times or more. V gene TRBV4-3 combines with J gene TRBJ2-1; no firm D call. This CDR3 spans 14 amino acids. CDR1 is LGHNA, CDR2 YSLEER, per germline. Trimming pared 6 bases from V and 0 bases from J, leaving 9 bases between. The CDR3 loop reads CASSFSSSYNEQFF. The CDR3 nucleotides read TGCGCCAGCAGTTTTAGCAGCTCCTACAATGAGCAGTTCTTC.

The chain links TRBV7-6 to TRBJ2-5; a weak D match, TRBD1 (5 bases). The CDR3 runs to 16 residues. Germline assignment: CDR1 SGHVS and CDR2 FNYEAQ. Trimming stripped 0 bases from V and 11 bases from J, with 22 bases between. CDR3 DNA: TGTGCCAGCAGCTTAGCGCATGACAGTTCCTACAATGAGCAGTACTTC. This sequence encodes CASSLAHDSSYNEQYF.

The chain carries TRBV12-3 or TRBV12-4 and TRBJ1-2; no clear D. This CDR3 spans 11 amino acids. V was cut by 1 base and J by 6 bases, with 3 bases left in between. The CDR3 loop reads CASSLGDGYTF. The CDR3 nucleotides read TGTGCCAGCAGTTTAGGAGATGGCTACACCTTC.

This clonotype was observed a few times. The rearrangement uses TRBV6-1 and TRBJ2-5; TRBD2 might be the D (5 bases). The DNA end lines up better with TRBJ2-7; the J call may be wrong. This CDR3 contains 13 residues. Germline loops: CDR1 MNHNS, CDR2 SASEGT. CDR3: CASSDTTSYEQYV. The DNA for the CDR3 is TGTGCCAGCAGTGACACTACTAGCTACGAGCAGTACGTC.

This clonotype is judged medium-sized. The genes are TRBV12-5 and TRBJ2-1; 11 positions match TRBD2. The J call may be in error: the DNA end matches TRBJ2-7 better. Germline loops: CDR1 LGHNT, CDR2 FRNRAP. The CDR3 runs to 15 residues. CDR3 protein: CASEGTGLAANEQYF. The CDR3 bases are TGTGCTAGTGAAGGCACGGGACTAGCGGCTAATGAGCAGTACTTC.

By its share, this clonotype is medium-sized (0.01 to 0.1%). The J gene is TRBJ2-1, the V gene TRBV6-4; 9 bases map to TRBD2. Germline V gives CDR1 MRHNA, CDR2 SNTAGT. The length of the CDR3 is 15 residues. After removal of 0 bases from V and 5 bases from J, the junction contained 2 bases not matched to a gene. The CDR3 sequence: CASSDSAGGHNEQFF. The DNA for the CDR3 is TGTGCCAGCAGTGACTCGGCGGGGGGGCACAATGAGCAGTTCTTC.

This clonotype was counted only a few times. The chain links TRBV4-1 to TRBJ2-2; no reliable D call. Germline CDR1 and CDR2: MGHRA and YSYEKL. CDR3 length equals 12 residues. The germline V and J ends were trimmed by 4 bases and 6 bases, with 6 bases remaining between them. The DNA of the CDR3 is TGCGCCAGCAGCCCCATCTCCGGGGAGCTGTTTTTT. This encodes CASSPISGELFF.

This clonotype was seen a handful of times. This chain joins TRBV6-5 and TRBJ1-2; perhaps TRBD1 as D (5 bases). The CDR3 sequence is 13 residues long. Trimming took off 4 bases at V and 4 bases at J, with 10 bases between the two ends. CDR1 MNHEY and CDR2 SVGAGI come from the germline V gene. The CDR3 region has the DNA TGTGCCAGCAGTTCCCCCGGGGGCTATGGCTACACCTTC. Residues: CASSSPGGYGYTF.

This clonotype was seen ten or more times. The chain carries TRBV6-1 and TRBJ1-4; D gene ambiguous. V was cut by 3 bases and J by 0 bases, with 5 bases left in between. The germline CDR1 and CDR2 sequences are MNHNS and SASEGT. This CDR3 region has 14 residues. The CDR3: CASSDVTTNEKLFF. For the CDR3, the DNA is TGTGCCAGCAGTGACGTAACAACTAATGAAAAACTGTTTTTT.

The chain recombines TRBV5-3 with TRBJ1-1; D may be TRBD1 (6 bases). TRBV5-3 is noted as an ORF with a role that remains uncertain. With 0 bases removed from V and 0 bases from J, the gap between germline ends came to 12 bases. This CDR3 region has 16 residues. This chain's CDR3 is CARSLEGDVMNTEAFF. In DNA form, the CDR3 reads TGTGCCAGAAGCTTGGAGGGGGACGTGATGAACACTGAAGCTTTCTTT.

By share, this clonotype counts as medium-sized. The chain has TRBV12-3 or TRBV12-4 and TRBJ2-2; 9 nucleotides align to TRBD1. CDR3 size: 17 residues. V shed 6 bases and J 0 bases; nucleotides not matched to a gene: 8. For the CDR3, the DNA is TGTGCCAGCAGGTCAACAGGGGGCTATACGAACACCGGGGAGCTGTTTTTT. It translates to CASRSTGGYTNTGELFF.

The table lists this clonotype with a few counts. This rearrangement joins TRBV27 to TRBJ2-1; D unclear. The CDR3 spans 11 residues. Per germline, CDR1 MNHEY and CDR2 SMNVEV (reference sequence). V lost 5 bases and J 7 bases, leaving 6 bases between the germline ends. The CDR3 is CASSRANEQFF. The CDR3 DNA reads TGTGCCAGCAGTCGGGCGAATGAGCAGTTCTTC.

Details on this clonotype: At one end, the junction sequence differs from germline, possibly due to a read error. CDR3 in DNA: TGTGCTAGCAGCTTGGGTAGGGGCGAAACCGGGGAGCTGTTTTTT. Translated: CASSLGRGETGELFF. The chain uses TRBV7-7 and TRBJ2-2, with TRBD1 as a possible D gene (5 bases). Germline loops: CDR1 SSHAT, CDR2 FNYEAQ (reference sequence). The CDR3 extends over 15 amino acids.

This clonotype was observed at least ten times. The chain combines TRBV7-2 with TRBJ2-1, with 11 bases that match TRBD2. The last part of the DNA fits TRBJ2-5 better; the J call may be wrong. The CDR3 extends over 15 amino acids. The V gene's germline CDR1 is SGHTA and CDR2 FQGNSA. The CDR3 sequence: CASSFYTSGGETQYF. CDR3 bases: TGTGCCAGCAGCTTTTATACTAGCGGGGGTGAGACCCAGTACTTC.

The CDR3 region is CASSEDEAYNSPLHF. The CDR3 bases are TGTGCCAGCAGTGAAGACGAAGCGTATAATTCACCCCTCCACTTT. The V and J genes are TRBV6-1 and TRBJ1-6; D is ambiguous. The CDR3 covers 15 residues. Trimming removed 1 base from V and 4 bases from J, with 8 bases in between. From germline, CDR1 is MNHNS and CDR2 SASEGT.

This clonotype was recorded many times. This rearrangement joins TRBV10-1 to TRBJ2-3; 7 nucleotides align to TRBD1. The V segment lost 0 bases and the J segment 5 bases; nucleotides outside the gene matches: 11. CDR1 and CDR2 (germline): WNHNN, SYGVQD (reference sequence). This CDR3 has 17 amino acids. The CDR3 DNA follows: TGCGCCAGCAGTGAGTCAGAGGGAAACAGGGGACGAGATACGCAGTATTTT. Translation gives CASSESEGNRGRDTQYF.